This T cell receptor beta chain was sequenced in a study of blood T cell repertoires in COVID-19. In the study overall: PBMCs, B-cell-depleted T cells, or T cells were the source of the cDNA or gDNA that made up the material.

TCRdb keeps only in-frame clones here, not all; method: immunoSEQ multiplex PCR. The sample has 60,000 to 75,000 clones, roughly 87% seen once. The sample taken for sequencing was peripheral blood. The receptor was isolated from an elderly woman with acute or convalescent COVID-19.

The CDR3 sequence: CASSSGSSPLHF. The CDR3 DNA is TGTGCCAGCAGTTCCGGGTCTTCACCCCTCCACTTT. This chain connects TRBV28 to TRBJ1-6; D ambiguous. CDR1 and CDR2 from the germline V gene are MDHEN and SYDVKM. The CDR3 has 12 residues. V lost 4 bases and J lost 9, with 7 bases in between.